Given below is one T cell receptor (beta chain) in context. The data derive from a study of sequential checkpoint blockade in melanoma. Turning to the study itself: First-line arms were nivolumab then ipilimumab, or the reverse, randomized 1:1.

Produced via immunoSEQ multiplex PCR; TCRdb's table is partial and in-frame only. The table lists about 15,000 clones, around 77% of them singletons. The treatment: randomized to nivolumab then ipilimumab (arm A) or the reverse (arm B). The CDR3 spans 15 residues. Trimming took 3 bases from V and 4 from J; bases not matched to a gene: 5. Germline assignment: CDR1 SGHTA and CDR2 FQGNSA. V and J are TRBV7-2 and TRBJ2-5; 10 nucleotides line up with TRBD2. The specimen comprised CD8+ T cells sorted from blood (inferred from file names), sampled from a patient given nivolumab and ipilimumab in sequence. The sequence was collected from a human donor with melanoma. The CDR3, as DNA: TGTGCCAGCAGCTTTGTAGCGGGGGGAGGAGAGACCCAGTACTTC. Its protein is CASSFVAGGGETQYF.